This passage covers 13 T cell receptor beta chains from one sample sequenced in a study of blood T cell repertoires in COVID-19. Assay used: immunoSEQ multiplex PCR; TCRdb lists only in-frame clones, some missing. Of tens of thousands of clones in the sample, roughly 87% were seen once. The sample was peripheral blood. Receptor source: a woman over 75 with acute or convalescent COVID-19.

V is TRBV5-4 and J is TRBJ2-3; 8 bases map to TRBD2. V lost 1 base to trimming and J lost 2 bases; unmatched junction nucleotides: 3. This CDR3 comprises 15 residues. Per the germline V gene, CDR1 is SGHNT and CDR2 is YYREEE (reference sequence). CDR3 protein: CASSLMRGDTDTQYF. The CDR3 DNA reads TGTGCCAGCAGCTTGATGCGGGGGGACACAGATACGCAGTATTTT. Together with reference TRBV5-4 and TRBJ2-3, the CDR3 gives the full variable domain: ETGVTQSPTHLIKTRGQQVTLRCSSQSGHNTVSWYQQALGQGPQFIFQYYREEENGRGNFPPRFSGLQFPNYSSELNVNALELDDSALYLCASSLMRGDTDTQYFGPGTRLTVL.

The gene calls are TRBV4-1 and TRBJ1-1; 8 nucleotides match TRBD1. Looked up from germline, CDR1 is MGHRA and CDR2 is YSYEKL. CDR3 length: 15 residues. V shed 2 bases, J shed 2 bases, and the junction held 4 bases outside the gene matches. The CDR3 here is CASSQWDRTNTEAFF. For the CDR3, the DNA is TGCGCCAGCAGCCAATGGGACAGGACTAACACTGAAGCTTTCTTT.

The chain uses TRBV13 and TRBJ2-7, with D possibly TRBD2 on 5 matching bases. Trimming took 5 bases from V and 4 from J, leaving 15 bases between them. This CDR3 contains 14 residues. Germline CDR1 is PRHDT and CDR2 is FYEKMQ (reference sequence). The CDR3: CASSPRGPTYEQYF. In DNA form, the CDR3 reads TGTGCCAGCAGCCCCCGGGGTCCGACTTACGAGCAGTACTTC.

V is TRBV7-9 and J is TRBJ1-4; D remains unclear. Trimming left V 5 bases short and J 6 bases short, with 13 bases between. CDR1 is SEHNR, CDR2 FQNEAQ, per germline (reference sequence). This CDR3 comprises 14 residues. CDR3 sequence: CASSKGGLDEKLFF. The CDR3 DNA reads as TGTGCCAGCAGCAAGGGAGGTTTAGATGAAAAACTGTTTTTT.

The chain employs TRBV5-5 and TRBJ1-5; tentative D call: TRBD1 (5 bases). V was trimmed by 4 bases and J by 0 bases, leaving 14 bases between them. The length of the CDR3 is 16 residues. Per germline, CDR1 SGHKS and CDR2 YYEKEE (reference sequence). In DNA, the CDR3 is TGTGCCAGCAGCCCTCGGGGGATGTATAGCAATCAGCCCCAGCATTTT. This sequence encodes CASSPRGMYSNQPQHF.

V is TRBV28 and J is TRBJ2-1; 10 bases match TRBD1. With 7 bases clipped from V and 8 bases from J, the junction kept 11 bases outside the gene matches. The CDR3 extends over 15 amino acids. Per the germline V gene, CDR1 is MDHEN and CDR2 is SYDVKM. CDR3 sequence: CASTKGGQGIHEQFF. As DNA, the CDR3 is TGTGCCAGCACCAAAGGGGGACAGGGGATCCATGAGCAGTTCTTC.

This clone appeared a single time. This rearrangement joins TRBV19 to TRBJ1-3; 9 bases align to TRBD1. After removal of 5 bases from V and 4 bases from J, the junction contained 9 bases not matched to a gene. This CDR3 region has 16 residues. CDR1 and CDR2 from the germline V gene are LNHDA and SQIVND (reference sequence). The CDR3 here is CASSLRDRVPGNTIYF. CDR3 nucleotides: TGTGCCAGTAGTTTGCGGGACAGGGTTCCAGGAAACACCATATATTTT.

V gene TRBV27 combines with J gene TRBJ2-2, with D unresolved. CDR1 and CDR2 from the germline V gene are MNHEY and SMNVEV (reference sequence). The CDR3 runs to 13 residues. Trimming took 5 bases from V and 4 from J, leaving 8 bases between them. The CDR3 reads CASSPRRTGELFF. In DNA form, the CDR3 reads TGTGCCAGCAGTCCGAGGCGCACCGGGGAGCTGTTTTTT.

The rearrangement uses TRBV19 and TRBJ2-5, with D perhaps TRBD1 (6 bases). Germline V gives CDR1 LNHDA, CDR2 SQIVND (reference sequence). CDR3 size: 14 residues. Trimming removed 6 bases from V and 1 base from J, with 12 bases in between. CDR3 protein: CASSRDIGQETQYF. CDR3 in DNA: TGTGCCAGTAGCCGGGACATCGGCCAAGAGACCCAGTACTTC.

This chain uses TRBV4-2 with TRBJ2-5; D might be TRBD2 (6 bases). This CDR3 has 15 amino acids. V gave up 2 bases and J gave up 5 bases, with 15 bases separating them. The V gene's germline CDR1 is LGHNA and CDR2 YNFKEQ. CDR3 region: CASSQLPGAGETQYF. CDR3 sequence (DNA): TGTGCCAGCAGCCAACTCCCGGGAGCTGGGGAGACCCAGTACTTC.

This chain connects TRBV6-5 to TRBJ2-4; maybe TRBD1 (6 bases). The CDR3 contains 14 residues. The germline V gene encodes CDR1 MNHEY and CDR2 SVGAGI. Trimming removed 10 bases from V and 0 bases from J, with 13 bases in between. CDR3 amino acids: CATNEGGAKNIQYF. CDR3 coding DNA: TGTGCCACCAACGAAGGGGGAGCCAAAAACATTCAGTACTTC.

J is TRBJ2-7 and V is TRBV5-4; 9 bases line up with TRBD2. J lost 0 bases, V lost 5 bases, and 3 bases had no gene match. The length of the CDR3 is 14 residues. CDR1 and CDR2 (germline): SGHNT, YYREEE (reference sequence). The CDR3 nucleotides read TGTGCCAGCAGAACTAGCGGGCGCTCCTACGAGCAGTACTTC. Translated, it gives CASRTSGRSYEQYF.

V usage is TRBV9 and J usage is TRBJ1-3; 8 bases map to TRBD1. The V and J ends lost 3 bases and 3 bases, in that order; junction bases with no gene match: 5. This CDR3 has 15 residues. Germline CDR1 reads SGDLS; CDR2 reads YYNGEE. The CDR3 loop is CASSAQGAGGNTIYF. The CDR3 bases are TGTGCCAGCAGCGCCCAGGGGGCCGGTGGAAACACCATATATTTT.